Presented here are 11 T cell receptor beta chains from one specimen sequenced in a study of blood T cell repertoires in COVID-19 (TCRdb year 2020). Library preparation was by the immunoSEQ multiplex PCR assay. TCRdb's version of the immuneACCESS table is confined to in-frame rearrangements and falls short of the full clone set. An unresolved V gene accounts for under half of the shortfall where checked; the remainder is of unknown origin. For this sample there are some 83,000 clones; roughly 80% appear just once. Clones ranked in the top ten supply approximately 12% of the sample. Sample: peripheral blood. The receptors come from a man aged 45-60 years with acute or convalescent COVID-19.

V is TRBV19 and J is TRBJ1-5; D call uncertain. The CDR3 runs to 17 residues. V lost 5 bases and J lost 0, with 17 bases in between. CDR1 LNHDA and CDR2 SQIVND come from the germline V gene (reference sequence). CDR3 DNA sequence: TGTGCCAGTAGTGGCCCCCCTTGGGCAACTAGCAATCAGCCCCAGCATTTT. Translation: CASSGPPWATSNQPQHF.

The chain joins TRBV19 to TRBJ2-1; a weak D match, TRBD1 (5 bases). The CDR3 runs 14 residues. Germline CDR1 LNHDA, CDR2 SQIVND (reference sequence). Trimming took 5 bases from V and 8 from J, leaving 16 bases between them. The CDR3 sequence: CASSSRQLPDEQFF. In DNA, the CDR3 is TGTGCCAGTAGTTCTAGACAGTTACCGGATGAGCAGTTCTTC.

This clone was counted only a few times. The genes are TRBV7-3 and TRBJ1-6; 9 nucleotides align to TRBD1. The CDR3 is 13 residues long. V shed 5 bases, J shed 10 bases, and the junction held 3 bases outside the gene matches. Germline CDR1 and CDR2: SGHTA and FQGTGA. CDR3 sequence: CASSLTGGSPLHF. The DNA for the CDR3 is TGTGCCAGCAGCCTGACAGGGGGATCACCCCTCCACTTT.

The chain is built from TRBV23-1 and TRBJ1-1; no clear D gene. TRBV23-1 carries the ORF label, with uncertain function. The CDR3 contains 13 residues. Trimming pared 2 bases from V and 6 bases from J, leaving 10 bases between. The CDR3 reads CASSQGSYAEAFF. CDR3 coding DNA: TGCGCCAGCAGTCAAGGGAGCTACGCTGAAGCTTTCTTT.

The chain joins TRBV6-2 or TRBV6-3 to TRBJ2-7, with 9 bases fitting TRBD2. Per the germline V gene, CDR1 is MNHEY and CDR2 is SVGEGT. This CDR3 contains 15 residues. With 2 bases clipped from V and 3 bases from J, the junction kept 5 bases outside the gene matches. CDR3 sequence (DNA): TGTGCCAGCAGTTACCCATCTAGCGGGATCTACGAGCAGTACTTC. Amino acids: CASSYPSSGIYEQYF.

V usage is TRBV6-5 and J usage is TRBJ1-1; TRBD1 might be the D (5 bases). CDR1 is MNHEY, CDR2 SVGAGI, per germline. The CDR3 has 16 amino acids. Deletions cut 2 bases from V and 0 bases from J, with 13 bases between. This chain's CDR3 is CASSYGGDWMNTEAFF. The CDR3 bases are TGTGCCAGCAGTTACGGGGGGGACTGGATGAACACTGAAGCTTTCTTT.

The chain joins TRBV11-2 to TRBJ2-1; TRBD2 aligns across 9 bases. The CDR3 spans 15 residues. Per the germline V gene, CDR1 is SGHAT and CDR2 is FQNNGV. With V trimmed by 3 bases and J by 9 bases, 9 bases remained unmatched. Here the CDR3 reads CASSFSSGGNAEQFF. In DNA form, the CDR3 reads TGTGCCAGCAGCTTTAGCAGCGGGGGGAACGCTGAGCAGTTCTTC.

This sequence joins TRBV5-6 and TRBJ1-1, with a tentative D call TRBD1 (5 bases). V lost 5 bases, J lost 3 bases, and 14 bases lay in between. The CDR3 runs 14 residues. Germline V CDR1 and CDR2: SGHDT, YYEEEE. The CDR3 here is CASSFIRGDTEAFF. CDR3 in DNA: TGTGCCAGCAGTTTCATCCGGGGGGACACTGAAGCTTTCTTT.

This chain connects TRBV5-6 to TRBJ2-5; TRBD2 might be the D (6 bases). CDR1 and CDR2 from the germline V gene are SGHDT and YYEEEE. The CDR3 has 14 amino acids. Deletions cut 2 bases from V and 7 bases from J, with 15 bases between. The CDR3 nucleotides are TGTGCCAGCAGCTTAGGCAGGGCCGGGAGGACCCAGTACTTC. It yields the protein CASSLGRAGRTQYF.

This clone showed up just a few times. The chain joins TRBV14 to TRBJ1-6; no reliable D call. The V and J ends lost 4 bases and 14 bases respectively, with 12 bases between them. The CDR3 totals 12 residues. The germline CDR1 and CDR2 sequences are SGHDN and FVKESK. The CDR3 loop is CASSRTPGTLHF. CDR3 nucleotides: TGTGCCAGCAGCCGGACCCCCGGGACCCTCCACTTT.

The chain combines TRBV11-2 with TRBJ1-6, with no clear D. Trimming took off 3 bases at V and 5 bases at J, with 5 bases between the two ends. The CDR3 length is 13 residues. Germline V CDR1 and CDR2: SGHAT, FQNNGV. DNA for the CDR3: TGTGCCAGCAGCTTCCCGGATAATTCACCCCTCCACTTT. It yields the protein CASSFPDNSPLHF.